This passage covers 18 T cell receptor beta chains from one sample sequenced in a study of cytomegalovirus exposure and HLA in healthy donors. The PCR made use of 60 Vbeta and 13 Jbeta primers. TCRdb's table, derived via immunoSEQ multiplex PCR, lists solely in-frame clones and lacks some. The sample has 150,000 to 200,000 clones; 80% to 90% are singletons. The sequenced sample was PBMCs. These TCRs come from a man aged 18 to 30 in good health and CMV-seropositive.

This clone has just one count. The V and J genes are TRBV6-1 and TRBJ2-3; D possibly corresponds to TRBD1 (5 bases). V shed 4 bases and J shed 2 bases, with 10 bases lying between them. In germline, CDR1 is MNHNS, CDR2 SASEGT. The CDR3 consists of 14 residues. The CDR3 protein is CASSVGVNTDTQYF. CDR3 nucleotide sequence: TGTGCCAGCAGTGTAGGGGTAAACACAGATACGCAGTATTTT.

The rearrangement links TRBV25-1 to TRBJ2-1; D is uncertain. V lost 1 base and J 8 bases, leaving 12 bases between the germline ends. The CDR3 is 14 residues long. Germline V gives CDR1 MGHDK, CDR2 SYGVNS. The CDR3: CASSESTWSDEQFF. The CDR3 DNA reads TGTGCCAGCAGTGAATCTACGTGGAGCGATGAGCAGTTCTTC.

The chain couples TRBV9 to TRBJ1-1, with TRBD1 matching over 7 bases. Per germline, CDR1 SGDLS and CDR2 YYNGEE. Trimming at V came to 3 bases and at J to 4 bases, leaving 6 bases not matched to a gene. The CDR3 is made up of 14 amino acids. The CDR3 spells CASSARGWGTEAFF. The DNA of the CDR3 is TGTGCCAGCAGCGCCAGGGGGTGGGGCACTGAAGCTTTCTTT. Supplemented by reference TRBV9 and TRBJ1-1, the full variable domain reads DSGVTQTPKHLITATGQRVTLRCSPRSGDLSVYWYQQSLDQGLQFLIQYYNGEERAKGNILERFSAQQFPDLHSELNLSSLELGDSALYFCASSARGWGTEAFFGQGTRLTVV.

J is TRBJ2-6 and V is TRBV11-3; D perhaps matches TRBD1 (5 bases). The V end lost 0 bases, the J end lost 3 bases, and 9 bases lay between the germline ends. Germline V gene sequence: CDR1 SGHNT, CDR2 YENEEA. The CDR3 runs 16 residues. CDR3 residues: CASSLEKGLGANVLTF. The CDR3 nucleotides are TGTGCCAGCAGCTTAGAAAAGGGGCTTGGGGCCAACGTCCTGACTTTC.

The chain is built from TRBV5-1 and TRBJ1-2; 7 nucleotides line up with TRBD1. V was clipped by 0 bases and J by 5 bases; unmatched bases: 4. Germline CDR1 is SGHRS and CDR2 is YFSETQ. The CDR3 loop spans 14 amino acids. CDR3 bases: TGCGCCAGCAGCTTGGTCCAGGGGGAATATGGCTACACCTTC. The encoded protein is CASSLVQGEYGYTF.

The CDR3 nucleotides read TGCGCCAGCAGCCAAGTTTTAGGACACTACACTGAAGCTTTCTTT. It translates to CASSQVLGHYTEAFF. The rearrangement links TRBV4-3 to TRBJ1-1; maybe TRBD1 (5 bases). Trimming shortened V by 1 base and J by 3 bases, and 12 bases separated the two germline ends. The CDR3 sequence is 15 residues long. Germline V gene sequence: CDR1 LGHNA, CDR2 YSLEER.

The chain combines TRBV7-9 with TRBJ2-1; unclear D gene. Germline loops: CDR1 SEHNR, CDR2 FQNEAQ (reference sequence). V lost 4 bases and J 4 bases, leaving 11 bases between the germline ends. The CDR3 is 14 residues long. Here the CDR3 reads CASSSSGRYNEQFF. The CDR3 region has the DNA TGTGCCAGCAGCTCCTCGGGTCGTTACAATGAGCAGTTCTTC.

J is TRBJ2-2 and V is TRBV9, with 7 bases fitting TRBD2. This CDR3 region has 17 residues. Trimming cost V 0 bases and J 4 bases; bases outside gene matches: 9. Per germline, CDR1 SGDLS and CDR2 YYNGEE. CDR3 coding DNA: TGTGCCAGCAGCGTAGGGGTCCTAGCGGATAGCACCGGGGAGCTGTTTTTT. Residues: CASSVGVLADSTGELFF.

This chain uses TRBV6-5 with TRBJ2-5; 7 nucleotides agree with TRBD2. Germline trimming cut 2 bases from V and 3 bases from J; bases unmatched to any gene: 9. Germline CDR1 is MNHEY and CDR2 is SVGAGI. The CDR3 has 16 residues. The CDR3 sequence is CASSYGSGGGEETQYF. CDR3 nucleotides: TGTGCCAGCAGTTACGGGTCGGGCGGGGGTGAAGAGACCCAGTACTTC.

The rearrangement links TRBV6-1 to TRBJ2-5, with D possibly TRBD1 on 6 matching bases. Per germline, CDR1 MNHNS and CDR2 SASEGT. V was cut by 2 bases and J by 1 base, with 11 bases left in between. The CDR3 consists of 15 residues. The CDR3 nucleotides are TGTGCCAGCAGTGAATTGGGGGCCCCCCAAGAGACCCAGTACTTC. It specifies CASSELGAPQETQYF.

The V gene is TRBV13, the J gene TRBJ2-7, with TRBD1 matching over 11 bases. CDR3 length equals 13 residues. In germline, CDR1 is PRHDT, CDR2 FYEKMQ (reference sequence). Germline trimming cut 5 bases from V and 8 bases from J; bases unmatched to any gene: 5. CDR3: CASSMGQGDKQYF. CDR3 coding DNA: TGTGCCAGCAGCATGGGACAGGGGGACAAGCAGTACTTC.

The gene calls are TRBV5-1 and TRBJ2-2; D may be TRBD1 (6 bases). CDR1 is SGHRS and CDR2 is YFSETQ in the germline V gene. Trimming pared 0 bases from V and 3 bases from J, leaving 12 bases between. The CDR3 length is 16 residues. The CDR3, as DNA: TGCGCCAGCAGCTTGGCCCTGGGGGCAGACACCGGGGAGCTGTTTTTT. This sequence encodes CASSLALGADTGELFF.

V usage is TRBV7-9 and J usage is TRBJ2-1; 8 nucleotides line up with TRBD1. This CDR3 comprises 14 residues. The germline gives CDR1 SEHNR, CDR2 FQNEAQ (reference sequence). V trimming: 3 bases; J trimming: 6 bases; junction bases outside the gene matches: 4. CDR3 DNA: TGTGCCAGCAGCTTGCCCGGGACAGGCAATGAGCAGTTCTTC. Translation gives CASSLPGTGNEQFF. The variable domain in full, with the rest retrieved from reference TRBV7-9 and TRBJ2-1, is DTGVSQNPRHKITKRGQNVTFRCDPISEHNRLYWYRQTLGQGPEFLTYFQNEAQLEKSRLLSDRFSAERPKGSFSTLEIQRTEQGDSAMYLCASSLPGTGNEQFFGPGTRLTVL.

This CDR3 reads CASSADIRLAQYF. The CDR3 DNA reads as TGTGCCAGCAGCGCAGACATTAGACTAGCGCAGTATTTT. The genes are TRBV9 and TRBJ2-3, with D possibly matching TRBD2 (6 bases). There are 13 residues in the CDR3. V lost 3 bases and J lost 10, with 15 bases in between. Germline assignment: CDR1 SGDLS and CDR2 YYNGEE. The whole variable domain, remainder taken from reference TRBV9 and TRBJ2-3, is DSGVTQTPKHLITATGQRVTLRCSPRSGDLSVYWYQQSLDQGLQFLIQYYNGEERAKGNILERFSAQQFPDLHSELNLSSLELGDSALYFCASSADIRLAQYFGPGTRLTVL.

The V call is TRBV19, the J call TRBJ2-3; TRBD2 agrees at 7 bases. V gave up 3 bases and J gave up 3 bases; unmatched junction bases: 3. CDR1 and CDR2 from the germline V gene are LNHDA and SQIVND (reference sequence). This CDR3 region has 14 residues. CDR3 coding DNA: TGTGCCAGTAGTATGACTAGCAGTACAGATACGCAGTATTTT. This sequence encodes CASSMTSSTDTQYF.

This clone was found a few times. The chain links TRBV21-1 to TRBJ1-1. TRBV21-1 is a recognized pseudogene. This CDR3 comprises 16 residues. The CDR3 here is CASSNPTTLWDTEAFF. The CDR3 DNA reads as TGTGCCAGCAGCAACCCAACTACTCTTTGGGACACTGAAGCTTTCTTT.

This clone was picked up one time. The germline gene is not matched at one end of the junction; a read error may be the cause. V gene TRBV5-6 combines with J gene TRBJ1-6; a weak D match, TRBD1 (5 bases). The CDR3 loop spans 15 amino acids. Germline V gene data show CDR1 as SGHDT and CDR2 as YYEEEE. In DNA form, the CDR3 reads TGTGCCAGCAGCTTGGAAGGTTCAGGGAGGTCGCCCCTCTACTTT. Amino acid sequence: CASSLEGSGRSPLYF.

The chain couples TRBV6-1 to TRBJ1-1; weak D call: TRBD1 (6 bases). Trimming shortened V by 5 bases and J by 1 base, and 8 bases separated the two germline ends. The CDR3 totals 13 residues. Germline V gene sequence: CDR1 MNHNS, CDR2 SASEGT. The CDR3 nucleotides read TGTGCCAGCAGTTTGACAGGGAACACTGAAGCTTTCTTT. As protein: CASSLTGNTEAFF.